The rows below give T cell receptor beta chains drawn from one sample of a study of T cells expressing NK-cell markers. TCRdb reprocessed the 5' RACE reads, keeping one entry per CDR3 protein, no DNA. The sample data list fewer than 400,000 distinct CDR3 sequences. The sample consisted of blood T cells: a sorted CD56 or NKG2C T cell subset, CD4+ or CD8+ T cells, or bulk PBMC T cells (not recorded which). These receptors were collected from a woman aged 45-65 years in good health. The CDR3 runs from the conserved cysteine through the conserved F or W. The order of the fields is CDR3 protein, J gene, V gene.

CDR3: CASSPTLAIRGEETQYF
J: TRBJ2-5
V: TRBV12-3/TRBV12-4

CDR3: CASSSPGLAEKGDTQYF
J: TRBJ2-3
V: TRBV12-3/TRBV12-4

CDR3: CASSGTGDQGWATQYF
J: TRBJ2-3
V: TRBV25-1

CDR3: CASSSGGRVYNEQFF
J: TRBJ2-1
V: TRBV12-3/TRBV12-4

CDR3: CSARVPGQETRLEQFF
J: TRBJ2-1
V: TRBV20-1

CDR3: CATSRDRGPSGEQYF
J: TRBJ2-7
V: TRBV15

CDR3: CALTSGRTGEQFF
J: TRBJ2-1
V: TRBV30

CDR3: CATSDFSGTPYSEQFF
J: TRBJ2-1
V: TRBV24-1

CDR3: CASSRTSGSKVNEQFF
J: TRBJ2-1
V: TRBV5-1

CDR3: CAHGGNTGELFF
J: TRBJ2-2
V: TRBV7-9

CDR3: CASIYGMANEKLFF
J: TRBJ1-4
V: TRBV12-3/TRBV12-4

CDR3: CASSLGTSVLQFF
J: TRBJ2-1
V: TRBV12-3/TRBV12-4